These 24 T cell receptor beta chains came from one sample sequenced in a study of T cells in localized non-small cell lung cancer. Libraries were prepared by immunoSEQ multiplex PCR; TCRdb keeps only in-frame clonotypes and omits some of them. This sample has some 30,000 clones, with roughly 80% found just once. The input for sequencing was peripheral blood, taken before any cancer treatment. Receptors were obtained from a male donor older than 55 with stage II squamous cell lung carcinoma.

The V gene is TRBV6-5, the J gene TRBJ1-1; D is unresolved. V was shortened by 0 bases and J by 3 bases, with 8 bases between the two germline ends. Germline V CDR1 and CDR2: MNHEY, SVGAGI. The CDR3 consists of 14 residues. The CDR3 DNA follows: TGTGCCAGCAGTTACTCGCGGGTCGACACTGAAGCTTTCTTT. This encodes CASSYSRVDTEAFF.

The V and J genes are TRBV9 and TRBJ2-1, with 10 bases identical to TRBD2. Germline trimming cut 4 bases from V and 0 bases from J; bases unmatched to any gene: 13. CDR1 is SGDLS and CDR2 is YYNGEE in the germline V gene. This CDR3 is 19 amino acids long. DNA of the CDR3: TGTGCCAGCAGCCCCCCGGCGGCTAGCGGGAGTCCCTCCTACAATGAGCAGTTCTTC. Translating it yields CASSPPAASGSPSYNEQFF.

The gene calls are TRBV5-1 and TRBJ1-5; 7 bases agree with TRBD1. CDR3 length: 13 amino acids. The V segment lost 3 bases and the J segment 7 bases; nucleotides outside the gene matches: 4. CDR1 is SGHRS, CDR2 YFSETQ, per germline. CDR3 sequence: CASSYDRDQPQHF. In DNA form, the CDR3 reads TGCGCCAGCAGCTACGACAGGGACCAGCCCCAGCATTTT.

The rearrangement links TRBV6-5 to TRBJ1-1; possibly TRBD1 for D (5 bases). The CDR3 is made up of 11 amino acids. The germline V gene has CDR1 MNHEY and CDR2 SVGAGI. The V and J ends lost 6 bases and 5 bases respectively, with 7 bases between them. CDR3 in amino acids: CASRGETEAFF. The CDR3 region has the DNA TGTGCCAGCAGGGGGGAGACTGAAGCTTTCTTT.

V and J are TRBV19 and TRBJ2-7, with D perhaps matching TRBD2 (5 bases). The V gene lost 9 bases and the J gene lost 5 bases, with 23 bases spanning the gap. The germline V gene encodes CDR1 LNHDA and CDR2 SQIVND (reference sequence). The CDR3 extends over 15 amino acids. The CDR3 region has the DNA TGTGCCAGACAGCCCAGGAGCGGCACCTCAGACGAGCAGTACTTC. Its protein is CARQPRSGTSDEQYF.

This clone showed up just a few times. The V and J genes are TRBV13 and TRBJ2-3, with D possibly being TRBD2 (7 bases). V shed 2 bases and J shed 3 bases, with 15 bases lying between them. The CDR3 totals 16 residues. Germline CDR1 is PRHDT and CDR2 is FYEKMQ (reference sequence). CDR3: CASSLRAGGQTDTQYF. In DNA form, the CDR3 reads TGTGCCAGCAGCTTAAGGGCCGGGGGGCAGACAGATACGCAGTATTTT.

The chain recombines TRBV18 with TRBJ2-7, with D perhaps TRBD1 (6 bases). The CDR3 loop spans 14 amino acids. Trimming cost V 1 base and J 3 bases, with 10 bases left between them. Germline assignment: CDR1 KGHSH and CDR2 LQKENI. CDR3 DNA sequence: TGTGCCAGCTCACCACTCGAACAGGGCTACGAGCAGTACTTC. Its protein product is CASSPLEQGYEQYF.

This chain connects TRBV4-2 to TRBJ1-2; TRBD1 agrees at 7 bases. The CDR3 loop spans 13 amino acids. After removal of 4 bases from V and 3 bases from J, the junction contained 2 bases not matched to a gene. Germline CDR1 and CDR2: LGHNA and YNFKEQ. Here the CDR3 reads CASSPQGDYGYTF. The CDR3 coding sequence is TGTGCCAGCAGCCCGCAGGGGGACTATGGCTACACCTTC.

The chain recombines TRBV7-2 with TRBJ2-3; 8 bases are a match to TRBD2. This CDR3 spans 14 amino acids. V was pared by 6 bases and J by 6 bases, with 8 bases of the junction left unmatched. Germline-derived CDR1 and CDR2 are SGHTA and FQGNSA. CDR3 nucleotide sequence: TGTGCCAGCAGTCGGGTAGCGGGAACGGATACGCAGTATTTT. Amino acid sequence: CASSRVAGTDTQYF.

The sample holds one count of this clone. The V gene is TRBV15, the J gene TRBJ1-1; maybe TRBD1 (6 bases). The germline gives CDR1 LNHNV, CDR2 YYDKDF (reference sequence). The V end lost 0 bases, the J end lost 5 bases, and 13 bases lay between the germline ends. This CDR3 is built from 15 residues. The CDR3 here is CATSRDPPGVTEAFF. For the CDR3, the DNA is TGTGCCACCAGCAGAGACCCCCCAGGGGTGACTGAAGCTTTCTTT.

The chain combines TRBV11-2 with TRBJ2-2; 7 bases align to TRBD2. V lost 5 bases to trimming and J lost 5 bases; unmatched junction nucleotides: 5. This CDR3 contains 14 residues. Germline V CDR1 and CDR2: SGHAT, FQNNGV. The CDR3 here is CASSRAGETGELFF. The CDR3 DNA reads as TGTGCCAGCAGCCGGGCGGGGGAGACCGGGGAGCTGTTTTTT. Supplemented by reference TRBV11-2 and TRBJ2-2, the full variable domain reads EAGVAQSPRYKIIEKRQSVAFWCNPISGHATLYWYQQILGQGPKLLIQFQNNGVVDDSQLPKDRFSAERLKGVDSTLKIQPAKLEDSAVYLCASSRAGETGELFFGEGSRLTVL.

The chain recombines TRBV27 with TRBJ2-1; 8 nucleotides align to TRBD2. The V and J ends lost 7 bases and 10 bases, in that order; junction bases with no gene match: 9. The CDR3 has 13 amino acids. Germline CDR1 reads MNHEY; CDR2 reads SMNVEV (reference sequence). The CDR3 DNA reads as TGTGCCAGCACCCCCCGGCCTAGCGGGGAGCAGTTCTTC. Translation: CASTPRPSGEQFF.

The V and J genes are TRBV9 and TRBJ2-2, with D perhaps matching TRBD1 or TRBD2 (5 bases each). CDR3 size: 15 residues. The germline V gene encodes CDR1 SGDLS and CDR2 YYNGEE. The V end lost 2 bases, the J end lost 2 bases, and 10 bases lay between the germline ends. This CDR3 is CASSVEGTNTGELFF. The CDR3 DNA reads TGTGCCAGCAGCGTCGAGGGGACCAACACCGGGGAGCTGTTTTTT.

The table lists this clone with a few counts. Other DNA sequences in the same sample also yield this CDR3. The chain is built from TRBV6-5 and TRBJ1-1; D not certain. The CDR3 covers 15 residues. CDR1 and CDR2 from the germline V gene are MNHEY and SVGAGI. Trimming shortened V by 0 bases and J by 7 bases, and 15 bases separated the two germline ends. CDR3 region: CASSYSVFGRSEAFF. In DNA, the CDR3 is TGTGCCAGCAGTTACTCAGTTTTCGGCAGGAGTGAAGCTTTCTTT.

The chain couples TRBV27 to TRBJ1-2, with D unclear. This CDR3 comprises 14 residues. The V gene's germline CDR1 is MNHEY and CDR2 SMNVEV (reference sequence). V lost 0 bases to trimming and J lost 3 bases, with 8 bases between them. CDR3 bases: TGTGCCAGCAGTTTATCGCGCATGGACTATGGCTACACCTTC. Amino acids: CASSLSRMDYGYTF.

The CDR3 sequence is CASSGSTGGSYEQYF. CDR3 coding DNA: TGTGCCAGCTCAGGCTCGACAGGGGGCTCCTACGAGCAGTACTTC. The V call is TRBV5-4, the J call TRBJ2-7, with 9 positions matching TRBD1. The CDR3 runs 15 residues. The J segment lost 0 bases and the V segment lost 7 bases, leaving 8 bases of the junction unmatched. Germline V gives CDR1 SGHNT, CDR2 YYREEE (reference sequence). Full variable domain (remainder filled in from reference TRBV5-4 and TRBJ2-7): ETGVTQSPTHLIKTRGQQVTLRCSSQSGHNTVSWYQQALGQGPQFIFQYYREEENGRGNFPPRFSGLQFPNYSSELNVNALELDDSALYLCASSGSTGGSYEQYFGPGTRLTVT.

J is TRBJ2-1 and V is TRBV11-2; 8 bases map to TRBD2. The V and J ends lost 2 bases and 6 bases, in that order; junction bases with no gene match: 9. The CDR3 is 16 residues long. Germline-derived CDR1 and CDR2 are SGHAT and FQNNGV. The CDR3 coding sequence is TGTGCCAGCAGCTTAAGCGCCGGGACTAGGTTCAATGAGCAGTTCTTC. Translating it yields CASSLSAGTRFNEQFF.

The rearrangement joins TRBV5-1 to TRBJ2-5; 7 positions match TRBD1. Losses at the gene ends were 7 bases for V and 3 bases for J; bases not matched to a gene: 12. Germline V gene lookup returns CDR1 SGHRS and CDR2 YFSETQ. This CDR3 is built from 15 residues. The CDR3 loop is CASSPGGAAEETQYF. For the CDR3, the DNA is TGCGCCAGCTCGCCAGGGGGAGCAGCGGAAGAGACCCAGTACTTC.

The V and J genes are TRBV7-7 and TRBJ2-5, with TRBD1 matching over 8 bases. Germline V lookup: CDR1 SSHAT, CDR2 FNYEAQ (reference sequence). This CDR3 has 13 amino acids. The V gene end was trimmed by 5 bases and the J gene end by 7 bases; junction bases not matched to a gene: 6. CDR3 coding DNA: TGTGCCAGCAGCATGGGACAGGCGGCGACCCAGTACTTC. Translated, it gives CASSMGQAATQYF.

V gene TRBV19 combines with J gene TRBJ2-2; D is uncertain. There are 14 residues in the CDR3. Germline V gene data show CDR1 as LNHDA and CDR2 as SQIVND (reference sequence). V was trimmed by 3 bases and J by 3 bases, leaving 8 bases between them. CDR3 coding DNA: TGTGCCAGTAGTATGACTCGAGACACCGGGGAGCTGTTTTTT. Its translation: CASSMTRDTGELFF.

The CDR3 protein is CASSLGALKDQPQHF. In nucleotides, the CDR3 is TGTGCCAGCAGCTTAGGAGCTCTGAAAGATCAGCCCCAGCATTTT. The chain carries TRBV11-2 and TRBJ1-5; D is unclear. CDR3 size: 15 residues. The germline gives CDR1 SGHAT, CDR2 FQNNGV. Trimming removed 1 base at V and 5 bases at J, with 12 bases between.

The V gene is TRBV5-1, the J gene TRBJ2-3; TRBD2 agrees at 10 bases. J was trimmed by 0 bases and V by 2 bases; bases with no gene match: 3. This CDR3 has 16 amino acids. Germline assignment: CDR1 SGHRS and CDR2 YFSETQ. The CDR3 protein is CASSLTSGISTDTQYF. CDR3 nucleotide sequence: TGCGCCAGCAGCTTAACTAGCGGGATTAGCACAGATACGCAGTATTTT. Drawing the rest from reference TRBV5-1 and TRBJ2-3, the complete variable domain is KAGVTQTPRYLIKTRGQQVTLSCSPISGHRSVSWYQQTPGQGLQFLFEYFSETQRNKGNFPGRFSGRQFSNSRSEMNVSTLELGDSALYLCASSLTSGISTDTQYFGPGTRLTVL.

Written as DNA, the CDR3 is TGCGCCAGCAGTACCGACGCATCCTCTGGAAACACCATATATTTT. Translated, it gives CASSTDASSGNTIYF. The gene calls are TRBV5-1 and TRBJ1-3; D gene unclear. The CDR3 length is 15 residues. V lost 5 bases and J lost 0, with 12 bases in between. CDR1 SGHRS and CDR2 YFSETQ come from the germline V gene.

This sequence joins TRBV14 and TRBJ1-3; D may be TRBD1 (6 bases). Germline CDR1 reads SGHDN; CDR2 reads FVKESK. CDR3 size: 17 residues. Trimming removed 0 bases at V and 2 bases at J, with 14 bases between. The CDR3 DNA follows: TGTGCCAGCAGCCAAGATGGGCCCACAGGGACTGGAAACACCATATATTTT. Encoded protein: CASSQDGPTGTGNTIYF.